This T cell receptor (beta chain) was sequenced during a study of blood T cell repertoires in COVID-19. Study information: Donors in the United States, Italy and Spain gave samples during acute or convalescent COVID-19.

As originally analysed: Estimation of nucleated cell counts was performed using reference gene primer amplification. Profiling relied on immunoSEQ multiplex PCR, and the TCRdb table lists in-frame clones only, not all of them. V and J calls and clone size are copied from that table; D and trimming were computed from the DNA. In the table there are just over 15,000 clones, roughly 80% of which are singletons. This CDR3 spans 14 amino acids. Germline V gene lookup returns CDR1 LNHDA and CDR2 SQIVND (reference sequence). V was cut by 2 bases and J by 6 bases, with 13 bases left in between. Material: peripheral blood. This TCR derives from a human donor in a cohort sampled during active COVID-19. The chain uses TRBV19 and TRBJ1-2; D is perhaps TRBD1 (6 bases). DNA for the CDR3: TGTGCCAGTAGTATAACAGGGTTTTCGAATGGCTACACCTTC. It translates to CASSITGFSNGYTF.